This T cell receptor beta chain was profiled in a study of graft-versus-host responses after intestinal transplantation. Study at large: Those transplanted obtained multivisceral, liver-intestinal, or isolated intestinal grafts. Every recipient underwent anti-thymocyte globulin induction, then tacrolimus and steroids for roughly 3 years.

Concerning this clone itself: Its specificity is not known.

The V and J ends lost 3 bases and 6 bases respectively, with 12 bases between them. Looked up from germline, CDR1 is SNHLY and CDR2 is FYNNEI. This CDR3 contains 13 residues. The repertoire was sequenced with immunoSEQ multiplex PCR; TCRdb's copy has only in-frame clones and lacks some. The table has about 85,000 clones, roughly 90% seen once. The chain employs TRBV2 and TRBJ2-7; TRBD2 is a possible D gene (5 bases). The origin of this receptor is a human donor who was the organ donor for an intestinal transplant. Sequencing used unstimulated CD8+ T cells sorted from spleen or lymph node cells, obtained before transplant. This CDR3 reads CASSDRGVGEQYF. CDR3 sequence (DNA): TGTGCCAGCAGTGATCGGGGAGTGGGCGAGCAGTACTTC.